This is a list of T cell receptor beta chains from one sample in a study of vaccination effects on CD4 cells after COVID-19. Using immunoSEQ multiplex PCR, the repertoire was profiled, and TCRdb retains in-frame clones only, with some absent. This table has more than 60,000 clones, 74% appearing once. Which antigens these TCRs recognize remains unknown. This material consisted of CD4+ T cells from PBMCs cultured without peptide, taken after COVID-19 vaccination. The receptors come from a human donor who received a COVID-19 vaccine. The CDR3 runs from the conserved cysteine through the conserved F or W. Fields, in order: V gene, D gene, J gene, clone size, CDR3 DNA, CDR3 protein. A D gene is named only where the DNA matches it firmly. Size is stated for part of the rows, as once, few or many counts, or as a class when the clone is expanded.

V gene: TRBV27; D gene: .; J gene: TRBJ1-1; clone size: .; CDR3 DNA: TGTGCCAGCAGTTGGCACAGGGCCACTGAAGCTTTCTTT; CDR3 protein: CASSWHRATEAFF
V gene: TRBV5-1; D gene: .; J gene: TRBJ1-1; clone size: .; CDR3 DNA: TGCGCCAGCAGCCCTGGACCGCGGGTGAACACTGAAGCTTTCTTT; CDR3 protein: CASSPGPRVNTEAFF
V gene: TRBV19; D gene: TRBD1; J gene: TRBJ1-4; clone size: .; CDR3 DNA: TGTGCCAGTAGTCCAAACAGCCGGGACAGGGGGCGCGGTAATGAAAAACTGTTTTTT; CDR3 protein: CASSPNSRDRGRGNEKLFF
V gene: TRBV7-8; D gene: .; J gene: TRBJ2-4; clone size: .; CDR3 DNA: TGTGCCAGCAGCCTCGGACCAGCCAAAAACATTCAGTACTTC; CDR3 protein: CASSLGPAKNIQYF
V gene: TRBV5-1; D gene: .; J gene: TRBJ2-1; clone size: .; CDR3 DNA: TGCGCCAGCAGCATTAGCTGGGGAAATGAGCAGTTCTTC; CDR3 protein: CASSISWGNEQFF
V gene: TRBV29-1; D gene: TRBD1; J gene: TRBJ1-5; clone size: once; CDR3 DNA: TGCAGCGTTAGTGCCGGATCAGGGGGCGATGGTCAGCCCCAGCATTTT; CDR3 protein: CSVSAGSGGDGQPQHF
V gene: TRBV27; D gene: .; J gene: TRBJ1-2; clone size: once; CDR3 DNA: TGTGCCAGCAGAAAGAGGACAGAGCTGGACTATGGCTACACCTTC; CDR3 protein: CASRKRTELDYGYTF
V gene: TRBV5-1; D gene: TRBD1; J gene: TRBJ1-3; clone size: .; CDR3 DNA: TGCGCCAGCAGCCAGGGGGCCGAGGGAAACACCATATATTTT; CDR3 protein: CASSQGAEGNTIYF
V gene: TRBV2; D gene: .; J gene: TRBJ1-4; clone size: .; CDR3 DNA: TGTGCCAGCAGGCCAGGGAGCGGGAATGAAAAACTGTTTTTT; CDR3 protein: CASRPGSGNEKLFF
V gene: TRBV29-1; D gene: TRBD1; J gene: TRBJ2-2; clone size: .; CDR3 DNA: TGCAGCGGGAGAGGACAGGGAGCCGGGGAGCTGTTTTTT; CDR3 protein: CSGRGQGAGELFF
V gene: TRBV29-1; D gene: TRBD1; J gene: TRBJ1-3; clone size: .; CDR3 DNA: TGCAGCGCATCGACAGGGGGGGCTGGAAACACCATATATTTT; CDR3 protein: CSASTGGAGNTIYF
V gene: TRBV12-3/TRBV12-4; D gene: TRBD1; J gene: TRBJ2-3; clone size: .; CDR3 DNA: TGTGCCAGCACGGCGGTTGACAGGGTTACGCAGTATTTT; CDR3 protein: CASTAVDRVTQYF
V gene: TRBV7-2; D gene: .; J gene: TRBJ1-5; clone size: .; CDR3 DNA: TGTGCCAGCAGCTCCCGGGGCAGGCAGCCCCAGCATTTT; CDR3 protein: CASSSRGRQPQHF
V gene: TRBV12-3/TRBV12-4; D gene: .; J gene: TRBJ1-1; clone size: .; CDR3 DNA: TGTGCCAGCAGTTCCCGGCCCCTTGATGAGGCTTTCTTT; CDR3 protein: CASSSRPLDEAFF
V gene: TRBV5-1; D gene: .; J gene: TRBJ2-1; clone size: .; CDR3 DNA: TGCGCCAGCAGCTTCGACGTCCTCTCCTACAATGAGCAGTTCTTC; CDR3 protein: CASSFDVLSYNEQFF
V gene: TRBV6-5; D gene: .; J gene: TRBJ2-3; clone size: .; CDR3 DNA: TGTGCCAGCAGTTACCAGATCCCTAGCACAGATACGCAGTATTTT; CDR3 protein: CASSYQIPSTDTQYF
V gene: TRBV7-3; D gene: TRBD2; J gene: TRBJ2-3; clone size: .; CDR3 DNA: TGTGCCAGCAGCTTACACCCTAGCGGATACGGCACAGATACGCAGTATTTT; CDR3 protein: CASSLHPSGYGTDTQYF
V gene: TRBV2; D gene: .; J gene: TRBJ1-3; clone size: few; CDR3 DNA: TGTGCCAGCAGTGACGGGGTTGGAAACACCATATATTTT; CDR3 protein: CASSDGVGNTIYF
V gene: TRBV6-1; D gene: .; J gene: TRBJ1-5; clone size: .; CDR3 DNA: TGTGCCAGCAGTGAAAGACAGCCCCAGCATTTT; CDR3 protein: CASSERQPQHF
V gene: TRBV2; D gene: TRBD1; J gene: TRBJ1-5; clone size: .; CDR3 DNA: TGTGCCAGTGGACAGGGGTTGAATCAGCCCCAGCATTTT; CDR3 protein: CASGQGLNQPQHF
V gene: TRBV6-5; D gene: .; J gene: TRBJ1-6; clone size: .; CDR3 DNA: TGTGCCAGCAGGGGGGTCCTGGGTTCACCCCTCCACTTT; CDR3 protein: CASRGVLGSPLHF
V gene: TRBV9; D gene: TRBD2; J gene: TRBJ2-1; clone size: .; CDR3 DNA: TGTGCCAGCAGCGTAGGACCCGGGGGGGCCGACAATGAGCAGTTCTTC; CDR3 protein: CASSVGPGGADNEQFF
V gene: TRBV24-1; D gene: TRBD1; J gene: TRBJ1-1; clone size: .; CDR3 DNA: TGTGCCACCAGTGAACGGACAGGGAGCACTGAAGCTTTCTTT; CDR3 protein: CATSERTGSTEAFF
V gene: TRBV19; D gene: .; J gene: TRBJ2-5; clone size: few; CDR3 DNA: TGTGCCAGTAGTATCGGGGCGGATTCACAAGAGACCCAGTACTTC; CDR3 protein: CASSIGADSQETQYF
V gene: TRBV5-1; D gene: .; J gene: TRBJ2-6; clone size: .; CDR3 DNA: TGCGCCAGCAGCTCCCTAAAAAGAGGCACTCCTTTCACTGGGGCCAACGTCCTGACTTTC; CDR3 protein: CASSSLKRGTPFTGANVLTF
V gene: TRBV30; D gene: .; J gene: TRBJ1-5; clone size: .; CDR3 DNA: TGTGCCTGGAGTGCCGGGTCGTACAATCAGCCCCAGCATTTT; CDR3 protein: CAWSAGSYNQPQHF
V gene: TRBV11-2; D gene: .; J gene: TRBJ2-3; clone size: .; CDR3 DNA: TGTGCCAGCAGCTCTACGCAGTATTTT; CDR3 protein: CASSSTQYF
V gene: TRBV7-3; D gene: .; J gene: TRBJ2-6; clone size: .; CDR3 DNA: TGTGCCAGCAGCTTAGCAAGTCCTGGGGCCAACGTCCTGACTTTC; CDR3 protein: CASSLASPGANVLTF
V gene: TRBV11-2; D gene: .; J gene: TRBJ1-1; clone size: .; CDR3 DNA: TGTGCCAGCAGCTTTCGGGGTAACACTGAAGCTTTCTTT; CDR3 protein: CASSFRGNTEAFF
V gene: TRBV6-5; D gene: .; J gene: TRBJ1-2; clone size: .; CDR3 DNA: TGTGCCAGCAGTTACTCGGTTGGGGGGTATGGCTACACCTTC; CDR3 protein: CASSYSVGGYGYTF
V gene: TRBV27; D gene: .; J gene: TRBJ2-3; clone size: .; CDR3 DNA: TGTGCCAGCAGTCCAGTCGAGCGAGATACGCAGTATTTT; CDR3 protein: CASSPVERDTQYF
V gene: TRBV25-1; D gene: TRBD1; J gene: TRBJ1-1; clone size: .; CDR3 DNA: TGTGCCAGCAGTGGACAGGGGGCTGAAGCTTTCTTT; CDR3 protein: CASSGQGAEAFF
V gene: TRBV5-1; D gene: .; J gene: TRBJ1-1; clone size: .; CDR3 DNA: TGCGCCAGCAGCTTGGAGGGGACGTTTGGGGCAGAGGCTTTCTTT; CDR3 protein: CASSLEGTFGAEAFF
V gene: TRBV7-9; D gene: .; J gene: TRBJ2-3; clone size: few; CDR3 DNA: TGTGCCAGCAGCATATCACGGCCGTTAGCAGATACGCAGTATTTT; CDR3 protein: CASSISRPLADTQYF
V gene: TRBV24-1; D gene: .; J gene: TRBJ2-5; clone size: .; CDR3 DNA: TGTGCCACCAGTGACCCCAAACGGGCCCAAGAGACCCAGTACTTC; CDR3 protein: CATSDPKRAQETQYF